This TCR beta chain was sequenced in a study of blood T cell repertoires in COVID-19. Germline V gene lookup returns CDR1 KGHSH and CDR2 LQKENI. Trimming shortened V by 3 bases and J by 5 bases, and 20 bases separated the two germline ends. There are 16 residues in the CDR3. Produced via immunoSEQ multiplex PCR; TCRdb's table is partial and in-frame only. The table shows just over 150,000 clones, with approximately 80% occurring only once. Material for sequencing was peripheral blood. The rearrangement uses TRBV18 and TRBJ2-7; maybe TRBD2 (7 bases). The clonotype comes from a man in his sixties with acute or convalescent COVID-19. CDR3: CASSPPEGGAVHEQYF. CDR3 sequence (DNA): TGTGCCAGCTCACCCCCCGAGGGGGGGGCGGTCCACGAGCAGTACTTC.